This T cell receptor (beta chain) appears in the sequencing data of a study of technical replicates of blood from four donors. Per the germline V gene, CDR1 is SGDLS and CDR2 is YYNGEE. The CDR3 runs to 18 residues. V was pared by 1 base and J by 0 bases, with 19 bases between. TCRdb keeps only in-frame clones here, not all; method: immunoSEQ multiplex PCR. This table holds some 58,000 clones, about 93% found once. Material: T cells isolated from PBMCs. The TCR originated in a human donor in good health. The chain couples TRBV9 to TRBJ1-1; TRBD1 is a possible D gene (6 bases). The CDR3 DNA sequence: TGTGCCAGCAGCGTATCCTCACAGGGAGCGACCCTGAACACTGAAGCTTTCTTT. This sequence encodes CASSVSSQGATLNTEAFF.